One sample yielded the 20 T cell receptor beta chains listed below, sequenced in a study of blood T cell repertoires in COVID-19. The assay was immunoSEQ multiplex PCR, and TCRdb's table has in-frame clones only and misses some. This sample has about 130,000 clones, with 85% found just once. Sequencing used peripheral blood. The origin of the receptors is a woman aged 80 or older with acute or convalescent COVID-19.

The chain is built from TRBV5-1 and TRBJ2-6; 11 bases are a match to TRBD2. V gave up 4 bases and J gave up 0 bases; unmatched junction bases: 9. Germline CDR1 is SGHRS and CDR2 is YFSETQ. CDR3 length: 19 residues. As DNA, the CDR3 is TGCGCCAGCAGCAGCCCGACTAGCGGGGTAATCTCTGGGGCCAACGTCCTGACTTTC. This codes for CASSSPTSGVISGANVLTF.

The chain joins TRBV5-1 to TRBJ2-7; perhaps TRBD1 as D (5 bases). V lost 0 bases, J lost 4 bases, and 11 bases lay in between. Germline V gene data show CDR1 as SGHRS and CDR2 as YFSETQ. The CDR3 totals 14 residues. CDR3 region: CASSLARAGYEQYF. The CDR3 region has the DNA TGCGCCAGCAGCTTGGCCAGGGCTGGGTACGAGCAGTACTTC.

The CDR3 spells CASSEATVQRTGELFF. Here the CDR3 DNA reads TGTGCCAGCAGTGAAGCTACAGTGCAAAGAACCGGGGAGCTGTTTTTT. The chain employs TRBV6-1 and TRBJ2-2; D ambiguous. This CDR3 comprises 16 residues. The germline CDR1 and CDR2 sequences are MNHNS and SASEGT. Trimming took 0 bases from V and 5 from J, leaving 13 bases between them.

The chain recombines TRBV7-3 with TRBJ2-6; 10 bases agree with TRBD1. After removal of 8 bases from V and 1 base from J, the junction contained 5 bases not matched to a gene. The CDR3 length is 16 residues. Germline V gene data show CDR1 as SGHTA and CDR2 as FQGTGA. In nucleotides, the CDR3 is TGTGCCAGCGCCCGGGACAGGGGATCTGGGGCCAACGTCCTGACTTTC. It yields the protein CASARDRGSGANVLTF.

The V and J genes are TRBV11-2 and TRBJ1-2; no reliable D call. Trimming cost V 0 bases and J 7 bases, with 9 bases left between them. The germline V gene encodes CDR1 SGHAT and CDR2 FQNNGV. The CDR3 length is 13 residues. CDR3 DNA sequence: TGTGCCAGCAGCTTAGAGCCGGGAGGTGGCTACACCTTC. This sequence encodes CASSLEPGGGYTF.

This chain connects TRBV5-1 to TRBJ1-2; 10 nucleotides agree with TRBD1. The CDR3 has 13 residues. With 3 bases clipped from V and 8 bases from J, the junction kept 4 bases outside the gene matches. Germline CDR1 reads SGHRS; CDR2 reads YFSETQ. CDR3: CASSWTGGKGYTF. CDR3 DNA sequence: TGCGCCAGCAGCTGGACAGGGGGTAAAGGCTACACCTTC.

This rearrangement joins TRBV2 to TRBJ1-1; TRBD1 is a possible D gene (5 bases). The germline V and J ends were trimmed by 6 bases and 5 bases, with 10 bases remaining between them. In germline, CDR1 is SNHLY, CDR2 FYNNEI. The CDR3 runs to 12 residues. CDR3 in amino acids: CASRRGGTEAFF. The CDR3 DNA is TGTGCCAGCAGGAGGGGAGGGACTGAAGCTTTCTTT.

The V and J genes are TRBV18 and TRBJ1-4; the D gene is possibly TRBD1 (5 bases). CDR1 KGHSH and CDR2 LQKENI come from the germline V gene. CDR3 size: 16 residues. With 4 bases removed from V and 0 bases from J, the gap between germline ends came to 12 bases. The CDR3 loop is CASSLRQQSTNEKLFF. For the CDR3, the DNA is TGTGCCAGCTCACTAAGACAGCAATCAACTAATGAAAAACTGTTTTTT. The variable domain in full, completed from reference TRBV18 and TRBJ1-4, reads NAGVMQNPRHLVRRRGQEARLRCSPMKGHSHVYWYRQLPEEGLKFMVYLQKENIIDESGMPKERFSAEFPKEGPSILRIQQVVRGDSAAYFCASSLRQQSTNEKLFFGSGTQLSVL.

The genes are TRBV28 and TRBJ2-5, with D perhaps matching TRBD2 (6 bases). Germline V gene data show CDR1 as MDHEN and CDR2 as SYDVKM. This CDR3 has 16 residues. V shed 3 bases and J shed 0 bases, with 14 bases lying between them. DNA for the CDR3: TGTGCCAGCAGTTTCCCCCTGGGGGGTGACCAAGAGACCCAGTACTTC. It is translated as CASSFPLGGDQETQYF.

The chain couples TRBV27 to TRBJ1-1, with a tentative D call TRBD1 (5 bases). Germline V CDR1 and CDR2: MNHEY, SMNVEV (reference sequence). CDR3 length: 15 residues. Trimming shortened V by 0 bases and J by 4 bases, and 12 bases separated the two germline ends. The CDR3 DNA follows: TGTGCCAGCAGTTTATCAGGCCGGAGGGGCACTGAAGCTTTCTTT. The encoded protein is CASSLSGRRGTEAFF.

CDR3 in amino acids: CASSASYTSGGTDTQYF. The CDR3 region has the DNA TGTGCCAGCAGCGCTTCGTATACTAGCGGGGGCACAGATACGCAGTATTTT. V and J are TRBV9 and TRBJ2-3; 10 nucleotides agree with TRBD2. This CDR3 has 17 residues. Trimming cost V 3 bases and J 1 base; bases outside gene matches: 8. Germline values: CDR1 SGDLS, CDR2 YYNGEE.

Regarding this clone: Other DNA sequences of this sample code for an identical CDR3. The chain combines TRBV5-1 with TRBJ1-1; 8 nucleotides align to TRBD1. The CDR3 runs 14 residues. Germline V gene lookup returns CDR1 SGHRS and CDR2 YFSETQ. V gave up 2 bases and J gave up 1 base; unmatched junction bases: 1. The CDR3 loop is CASSLDRGNTEAFF. CDR3 bases: TGCGCCAGCAGCTTAGACAGGGGGAACACTGAAGCTTTCTTT.

J is TRBJ2-1 and V is TRBV19, with D possibly TRBD2 on 5 matching bases. The length of the CDR3 is 10 residues. V lost 10 bases to trimming and J lost 9 bases, with 10 bases between them. Per germline, CDR1 LNHDA and CDR2 SQIVND (reference sequence). CDR3 sequence (DNA): TGTGCCACTGGCCGGGGTGAGCAGTTCTTC. Amino acids: CATGRGEQFF.

J is TRBJ2-3 and V is TRBV5-1; 7 nucleotides agree with TRBD2. V gave up 4 bases and J gave up 3 bases; unmatched junction bases: 5. CDR3 length: 14 residues. Germline CDR1 and CDR2: SGHRS and YFSETQ. CDR3 protein: CASSELGGTDTQYF. The CDR3 DNA reads as TGCGCCAGCAGCGAATTGGGGGGGACAGATACGCAGTATTTT.

This rearrangement joins TRBV29-1 to TRBJ1-3, with D hard to call. CDR3 length: 13 residues. The germline V gene encodes CDR1 SQVTM and CDR2 ANQGSEA. V lost 5 bases and J lost 0, with 8 bases in between. CDR3 DNA sequence: TGCAGCGTTCAGACTTTCTCTGGAAACACCATATATTTT. This codes for CSVQTFSGNTIYF.

Note on this clone: A read error may produce the germline difference seen at one junction end. The chain couples TRBV2 to TRBJ1-1; 7 bases match TRBD1. Germline loops: CDR1 SNHLY, CDR2 FYNNEI. This CDR3 contains 13 residues. CDR3 bases: TGTGCCAGCAGTGAAACGATTGCAGGACAGGCTCTCTTT. This sequence encodes CASSETIAGQALF.

The CDR3 protein is CASNLGARDTQYF. The CDR3, as DNA: TGTGCCAGCAACTTGGGGGCCAGGGATACGCAGTATTTT. The V and J genes are TRBV28 and TRBJ2-3, with a tentative D call TRBD1 (6 bases). There are 13 residues in the CDR3. V was trimmed by 7 bases and J by 6 bases, leaving 14 bases between them. Per the germline V gene, CDR1 is MDHEN and CDR2 is SYDVKM.

The chain joins TRBV18 to TRBJ2-6, with D possibly TRBD2 on 5 matching bases. Germline CDR1 and CDR2: KGHSH and LQKENI. The CDR3 covers 18 residues. The V and J ends lost 4 bases and 1 base respectively, with 17 bases between them. The CDR3 here is CASSLFREEGSGANVLTF. As DNA, the CDR3 is TGTGCCAGCTCACTATTCCGGGAAGAAGGATCTGGGGCCAACGTCCTGACTTTC.

The chain carries TRBV9 and TRBJ1-2; tentatively, D is TRBD1 (5 bases). The germline gives CDR1 SGDLS, CDR2 YYNGEE. Trimming shortened V by 4 bases and J by 5 bases, and 18 bases separated the two germline ends. CDR3 length equals 15 residues. CDR3 sequence reads: CASSPLDRQRYGYTF. The CDR3 region has the DNA TGTGCCAGCAGCCCCCTTGACAGACAACGTTATGGCTACACCTTC.

The V gene is TRBV5-8, the J gene TRBJ2-1; D is uncertain. The germline V and J ends were trimmed by 5 bases and 4 bases, with 4 bases remaining between them. Germline CDR1 and CDR2: SGHTS and YDEGEE. CDR3 size: 11 residues. The CDR3 loop reads CASRRYNEQFF. The DNA for the CDR3 is TGTGCCAGCAGACGGTACAATGAGCAGTTCTTC. Full variable domain (missing parts from reference TRBV5-8 and TRBJ2-1): EAGVTQSPTHLIKTRGQQATLRCSPISGHTSVYWYQQALGLGLQFLLWYDEGEERNRGNFPPRFSGRQFPNYSSELNVNALELEDSALYLCASRRYNEQFFGPGTRLTVL.